This entry lists 9 T cell receptor beta chains sequenced from one sample in a study of T cells after yellow fever vaccination. From the 5' RACE reads, TCRdb called clonotypes with MiXCR, one entry per CDR3 protein. The table includes approximately 550,000 distinct CDR3 sequences, approximately 15% detected once. The sample consisted of PBMCs, taken on the day of the yellow fever booster vaccination. The receptors here all came from a man between 25 and 39 years old who received the YFV17D yellow fever vaccine.

The chain carries TRBV29-1 and TRBJ2-1; 7 bases are shared with TRBD2. In germline, CDR1 is SQVTM, CDR2 ANQGSEA. The J segment lost 3 bases and the V segment lost 4 bases, leaving 3 bases of the junction unmatched. This CDR3 region has 13 residues. The CDR3 here is CSVAGDYYNEQFF. The CDR3 coding sequence is TGCAGCGTTGCCGGGGACTACTACAATGAGCAGTTCTTC.

The table lists this clonotype with a few counts. This chain uses TRBV7-9 with TRBJ1-1; D is uncertain. V shed 1 base and J shed 7 bases, with 7 bases lying between them. The CDR3 length is 12 residues. The germline V gene encodes CDR1 SEHNR and CDR2 FQNEAQ (reference sequence). CDR3 DNA sequence: TGTGCCAGCAGCTTAGACAAGGGTGAAGCTTTCTTT. It yields the protein CASSLDKGEAFF.

V usage is TRBV12-5 and J usage is TRBJ2-7; unclear D gene. The CDR3 loop spans 10 amino acids. V lost 5 bases and J 9 bases, leaving 8 bases between the germline ends. CDR1 and CDR2 (germline): LGHNT, FRNRAP. CDR3 protein: CASGRLGQYF. In DNA, the CDR3 is TGTGCTAGTGGTCGCCTCGGGCAGTACTTC.

The chain links TRBV29-1 to TRBJ2-7; D may match TRBD1 or TRBD2 (5 bases each). CDR1 is SQVTM and CDR2 is ANQGSEA in the germline V gene. CDR3 size: 13 residues. Trimming removed 3 bases at V and 4 bases at J, with 13 bases between. The chain's CDR3 is CSVDGDGTYEQYF. CDR3 DNA sequence: TGCAGCGTTGACGGGGACGGAACTTACGAGCAGTACTTC.

V usage is TRBV7-9 and J usage is TRBJ1-6; TRBD1 is a possible D gene (5 bases). V was trimmed by 1 base and J by 6 bases, leaving 13 bases between them. CDR3 size: 16 residues. The germline V gene has CDR1 SEHNR and CDR2 FQNEAQ (reference sequence). The CDR3 region has the DNA TGTGCCAGCAGCTTAGTAGGCAGGGCCGGTAATTCACCCCTCCACTTT. Its translation: CASSLVGRAGNSPLHF.

This clonotype occurred many times. The chain joins TRBV24-1 to TRBJ2-2, with D unclear. This CDR3 has 12 amino acids. Germline V CDR1 and CDR2: KGHDR, SFDVKD. V was cut by 10 bases and J by 1 base, with 6 bases left in between. The CDR3 nucleotides read TGTGCCACTCAGGAGAACACCGGGGAGCTGTTTTTT. This sequence encodes CATQENTGELFF.

The gene calls are TRBV15 and TRBJ2-3; tentatively, D is TRBD2 (5 bases). V was trimmed by 0 bases and J by 5 bases, leaving 6 bases between them. Germline V gives CDR1 LNHNV, CDR2 YYDKDF (reference sequence). There are 13 residues in the CDR3. CDR3: CATSRDRGDTQYF. The CDR3 DNA follows: TGTGCCACCAGCAGAGATCGGGGAGATACGCAGTATTTT.

This clonotype turned up a few times. This sequence joins TRBV7-3 and TRBJ2-1; TRBD2 matches at 11 bases. The CDR3 covers 16 residues. The V segment lost 3 bases and the J segment 6 bases; nucleotides outside the gene matches: 7. In germline, CDR1 is SGHTA, CDR2 FQGTGA. The CDR3 protein is CASSFDSLAGGNEQFF. CDR3 coding DNA: TGTGCCAGCAGCTTCGATTCCCTAGCGGGGGGCAATGAGCAGTTCTTC.

V is TRBV5-1 and J is TRBJ2-2, with D perhaps matching TRBD2 (5 bases). This CDR3 has 14 residues. The germline V gene has CDR1 SGHRS and CDR2 YFSETQ. Deletions cut 0 bases from V and 6 bases from J, with 9 bases between. DNA for the CDR3: TGCGCCAGCAGCTTGGCGGGGTCCTCCGGGGAGCTGTTTTTT. Its protein is CASSLAGSSGELFF.